This TCR beta chain was identified during a study of T cell changes during pregnancy in multiple sclerosis. The table came from immunoSEQ multiplex PCR; TCRdb's copy has only in-frame clones and leaves some out. The data hold tens of thousands of clones, with approximately 92% observed a single time. The CDR3 is made up of 19 amino acids. Germline V lookup: CDR1 MNHEY, CDR2 SMNVEV (reference sequence). With 6 bases removed from V and 3 bases from J, the gap between germline ends came to 27 bases. This clone was observed once. This specimen consisted of peripheral blood, obtained in the first trimester of pregnancy. This rearrangement joins TRBV27 to TRBJ1-3; D is possibly TRBD1 (6 bases). This TCR was sampled from a female donor with multiple sclerosis, enrolled in a pregnancy study. CDR3 nucleotide sequence: TGTGCCAGCAGATCAATCCAGTCAGACAGGTTCGTCGGTGGAAACACCATATATTTT. Its protein is CASRSIQSDRFVGGNTIYF.